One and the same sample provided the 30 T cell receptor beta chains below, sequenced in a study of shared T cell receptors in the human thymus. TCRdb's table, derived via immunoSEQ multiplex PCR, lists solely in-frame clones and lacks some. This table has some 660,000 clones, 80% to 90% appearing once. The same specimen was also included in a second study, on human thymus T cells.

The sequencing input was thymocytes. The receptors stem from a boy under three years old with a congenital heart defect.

CDR3 protein: CASSDQDRESQPQHF. The CDR3 bases are TGTGCCAGCAGTGACCAGGACAGGGAGAGTCAGCCCCAGCATTTT. V usage is TRBV28 and J usage is TRBJ1-5, with 8 positions matching TRBD1. Germline V CDR1 and CDR2: MDHEN, SYDVKM. The CDR3 is made up of 15 amino acids. The junction had 9 bases not matched to a gene; V was cut back by 5 bases and J by 6 bases.

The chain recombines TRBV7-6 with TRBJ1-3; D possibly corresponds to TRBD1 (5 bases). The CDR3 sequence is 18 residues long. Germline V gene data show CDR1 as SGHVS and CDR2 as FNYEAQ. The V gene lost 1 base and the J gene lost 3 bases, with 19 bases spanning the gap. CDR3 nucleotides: TGTGCCAGCAGCTTAGTGCTTTACGGGACTGACAGTGGAAACACCATATATTTT. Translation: CASSLVLYGTDSGNTIYF.

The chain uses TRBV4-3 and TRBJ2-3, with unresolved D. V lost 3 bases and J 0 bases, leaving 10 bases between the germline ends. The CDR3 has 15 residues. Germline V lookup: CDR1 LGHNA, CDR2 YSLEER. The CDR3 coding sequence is TGCGCCAGCAGCCACGACTGGATTAGCACAGATACGCAGTATTTT. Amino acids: CASSHDWISTDTQYF.

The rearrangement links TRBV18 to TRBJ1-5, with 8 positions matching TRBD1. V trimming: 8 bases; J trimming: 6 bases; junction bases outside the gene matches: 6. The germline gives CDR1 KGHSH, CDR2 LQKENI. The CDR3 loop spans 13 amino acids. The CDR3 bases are TGTGCCAGCCTGGACAGGGAGGGTCAGCCCCAGCATTTT. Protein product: CASLDREGQPQHF.

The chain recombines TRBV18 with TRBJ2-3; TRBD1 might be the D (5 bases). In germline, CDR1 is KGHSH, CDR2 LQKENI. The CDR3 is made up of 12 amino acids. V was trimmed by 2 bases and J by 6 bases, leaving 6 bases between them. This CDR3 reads CASSPRGDTQYF. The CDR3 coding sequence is TGTGCCAGCTCACCAAGGGGCGATACGCAGTATTTT.

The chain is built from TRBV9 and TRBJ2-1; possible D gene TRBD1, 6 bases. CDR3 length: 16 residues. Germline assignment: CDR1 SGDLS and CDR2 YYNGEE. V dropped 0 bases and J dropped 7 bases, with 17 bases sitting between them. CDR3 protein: CASSVGPAQGKNEQFF. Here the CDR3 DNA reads TGTGCCAGCAGCGTAGGCCCGGCGCAGGGGAAAAATGAGCAGTTCTTC.

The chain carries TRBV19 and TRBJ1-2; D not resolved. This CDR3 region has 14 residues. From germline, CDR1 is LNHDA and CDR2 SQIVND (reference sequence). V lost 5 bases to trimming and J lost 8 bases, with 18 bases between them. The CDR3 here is CASSSRRAGLGYTF. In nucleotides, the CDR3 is TGTGCCAGTAGTTCGCGACGGGCGGGGTTGGGCTACACCTTC.

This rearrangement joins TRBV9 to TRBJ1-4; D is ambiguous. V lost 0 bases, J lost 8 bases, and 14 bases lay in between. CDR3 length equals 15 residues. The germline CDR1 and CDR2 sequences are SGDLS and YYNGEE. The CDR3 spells CASSVASQAWEKLFF. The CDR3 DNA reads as TGTGCCAGCAGCGTAGCTTCCCAAGCTTGGGAAAAACTGTTTTTT.

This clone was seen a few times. The CDR3, as DNA: TGTGCTGCCGGGGTGGGTGGCAATCAGCCCCAGCATTTT. Its translation is CAAGVGGNQPQHF. The chain joins TRBV6-6 to TRBJ1-5, with no clear D. The CDR3 contains 13 residues. Germline values: CDR1 MNHNY, CDR2 SVGAGI (reference sequence).

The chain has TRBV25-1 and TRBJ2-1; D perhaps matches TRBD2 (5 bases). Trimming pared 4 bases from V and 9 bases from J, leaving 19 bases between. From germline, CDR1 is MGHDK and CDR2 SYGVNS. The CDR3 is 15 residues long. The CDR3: CASSGPRGRIREQFF. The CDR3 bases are TGTGCCAGCAGTGGCCCCCGGGGTAGAATCCGTGAGCAGTTCTTC.

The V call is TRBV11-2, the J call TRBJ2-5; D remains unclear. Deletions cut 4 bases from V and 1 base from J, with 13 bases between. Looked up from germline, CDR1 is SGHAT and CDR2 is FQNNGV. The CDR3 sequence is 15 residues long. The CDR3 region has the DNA TGTGCCAGCAGCTCCCCTCTGAGGCCCCAAGAGACCCAGTACTTC. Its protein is CASSSPLRPQETQYF.

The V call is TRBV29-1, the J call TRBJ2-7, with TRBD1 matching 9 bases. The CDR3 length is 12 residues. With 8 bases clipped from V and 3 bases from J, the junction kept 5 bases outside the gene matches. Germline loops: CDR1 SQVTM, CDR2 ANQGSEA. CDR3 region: CSPWTGDYEQYF. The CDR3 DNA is TGCAGCCCATGGACAGGGGACTACGAGCAGTACTTC.

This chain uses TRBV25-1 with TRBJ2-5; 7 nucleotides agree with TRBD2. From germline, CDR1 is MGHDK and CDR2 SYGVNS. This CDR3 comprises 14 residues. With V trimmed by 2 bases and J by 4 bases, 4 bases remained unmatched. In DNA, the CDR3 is TGTGCCAGCAGTGAAGGGGGGGTCCCAGAGACCCAGTACTTC. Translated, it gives CASSEGGVPETQYF.

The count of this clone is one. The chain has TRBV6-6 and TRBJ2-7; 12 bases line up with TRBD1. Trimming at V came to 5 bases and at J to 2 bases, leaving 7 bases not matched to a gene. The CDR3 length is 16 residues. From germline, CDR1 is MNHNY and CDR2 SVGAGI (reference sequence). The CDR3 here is CASSKGTGGDPYEQYF. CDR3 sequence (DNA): TGTGCCAGCAGTAAAGGGACAGGGGGCGACCCCTACGAGCAGTACTTC.

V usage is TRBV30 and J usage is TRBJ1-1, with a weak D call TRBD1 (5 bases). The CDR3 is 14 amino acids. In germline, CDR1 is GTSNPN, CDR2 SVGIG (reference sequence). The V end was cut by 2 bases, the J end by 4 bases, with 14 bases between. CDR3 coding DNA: TGTGCCTGGAGTTCTCCCCCCGGGGGCACTGAAGCTTTCTTT. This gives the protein CAWSSPPGGTEAFF.

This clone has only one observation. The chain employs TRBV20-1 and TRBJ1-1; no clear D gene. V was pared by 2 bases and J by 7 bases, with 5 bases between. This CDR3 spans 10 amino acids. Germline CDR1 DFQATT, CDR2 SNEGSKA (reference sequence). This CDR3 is CSARLVEAFF. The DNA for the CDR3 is TGCAGTGCTAGACTTGTTGAAGCTTTCTTT.

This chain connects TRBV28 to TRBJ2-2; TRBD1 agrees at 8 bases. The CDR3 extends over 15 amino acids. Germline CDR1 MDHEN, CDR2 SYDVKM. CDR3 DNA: TGTCCCAAGCACCCAGCAGGGGGCAACACCGGGGAGCTGTTTTTT. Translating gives CPKHPAGGNTGELFF.

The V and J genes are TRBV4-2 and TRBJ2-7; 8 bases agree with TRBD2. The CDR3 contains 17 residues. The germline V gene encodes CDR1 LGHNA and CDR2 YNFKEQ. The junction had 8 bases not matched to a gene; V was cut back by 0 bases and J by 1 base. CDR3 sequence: CASSQDAGREGSYEQYF. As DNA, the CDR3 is TGTGCCAGCAGCCAAGACGCCGGGAGGGAAGGTTCCTACGAGCAGTACTTC.

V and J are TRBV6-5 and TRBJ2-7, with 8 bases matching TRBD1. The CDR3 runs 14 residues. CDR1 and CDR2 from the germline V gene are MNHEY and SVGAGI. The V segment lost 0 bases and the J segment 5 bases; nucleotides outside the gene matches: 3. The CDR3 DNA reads TGTGCCAGCAGTTACTCTGGACAGGGCCACGAGCAGTACTTC. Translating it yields CASSYSGQGHEQYF.

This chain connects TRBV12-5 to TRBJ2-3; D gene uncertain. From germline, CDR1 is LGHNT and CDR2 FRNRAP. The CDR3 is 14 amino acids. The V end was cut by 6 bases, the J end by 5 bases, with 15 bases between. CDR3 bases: TGTGCTAGTGGGAATAGTGGTTCGGGAGATACGCAGTATTTT. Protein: CASGNSGSGDTQYF.

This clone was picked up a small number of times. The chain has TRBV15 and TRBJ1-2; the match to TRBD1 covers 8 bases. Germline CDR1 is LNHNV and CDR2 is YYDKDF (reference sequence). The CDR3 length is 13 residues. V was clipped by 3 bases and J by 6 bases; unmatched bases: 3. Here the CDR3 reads CATSSRQGNGYTF. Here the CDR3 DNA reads TGTGCCACCAGCAGTAGACAGGGGAATGGCTACACCTTC.

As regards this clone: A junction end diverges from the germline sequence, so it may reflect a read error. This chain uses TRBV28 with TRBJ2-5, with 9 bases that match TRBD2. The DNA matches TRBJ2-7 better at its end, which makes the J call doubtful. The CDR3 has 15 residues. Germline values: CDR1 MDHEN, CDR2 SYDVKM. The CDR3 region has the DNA TGTGCCAGCAGCTTATTTGGGACTAGCATCGGCGAGCAGTACTTC. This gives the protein CASSLFGTSIGEQYF.

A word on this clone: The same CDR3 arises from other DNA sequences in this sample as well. This CDR3 reads CASSTTSGSYEQYF. CDR3 nucleotide sequence: TGTGCCAGCAGCACCACTAGCGGGAGTTACGAGCAGTACTTC. This chain uses TRBV7-2 with TRBJ2-7; 11 positions agree with TRBD2. With V trimmed by 5 bases and J by 4 bases, 4 bases remained unmatched. The germline V gene has CDR1 SGHTA and CDR2 FQGNSA. This CDR3 comprises 14 residues.

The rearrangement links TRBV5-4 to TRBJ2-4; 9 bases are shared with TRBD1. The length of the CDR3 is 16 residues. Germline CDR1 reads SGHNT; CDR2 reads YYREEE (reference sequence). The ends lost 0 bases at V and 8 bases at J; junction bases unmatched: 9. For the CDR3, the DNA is TGTGCCAGCAGCTTGGGCGGGACAGGGAGTGAGGACATTCAGTACTTC. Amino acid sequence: CASSLGGTGSEDIQYF.

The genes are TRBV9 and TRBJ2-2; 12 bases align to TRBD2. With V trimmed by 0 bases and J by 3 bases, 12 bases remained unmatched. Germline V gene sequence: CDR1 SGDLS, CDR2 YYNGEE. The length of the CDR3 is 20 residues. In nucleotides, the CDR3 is TGTGCCAGCAGCGTAGAGGTTAGACTAGCGGGAGTTTGGGACACCGGGGAGCTGTTTTTT. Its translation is CASSVEVRLAGVWDTGELFF. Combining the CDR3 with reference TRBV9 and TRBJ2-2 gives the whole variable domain DSGVTQTPKHLITATGQRVTLRCSPRSGDLSVYWYQQSLDQGLQFLIQYYNGEERAKGNILERFSAQQFPDLHSELNLSSLELGDSALYFCASSVEVRLAGVWDTGELFFGEGSRLTVL.

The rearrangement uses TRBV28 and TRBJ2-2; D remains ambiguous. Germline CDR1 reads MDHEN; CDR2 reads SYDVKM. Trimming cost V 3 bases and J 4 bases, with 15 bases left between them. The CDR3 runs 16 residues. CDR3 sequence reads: CASSLASIRGTGELFF. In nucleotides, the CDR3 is TGTGCCAGCAGTTTGGCTTCAATAAGAGGCACCGGGGAGCTGTTTTTT. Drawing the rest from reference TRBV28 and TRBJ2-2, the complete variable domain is DVKVTQSSRYLVKRTGEKVFLECVQDMDHENMFWYRQDPGLGLRLIYFSYDVKMKEKGDIPEGYSVSREKKERFSLILESASTNQTSMYLCASSLASIRGTGELFFGEGSRLTVL.

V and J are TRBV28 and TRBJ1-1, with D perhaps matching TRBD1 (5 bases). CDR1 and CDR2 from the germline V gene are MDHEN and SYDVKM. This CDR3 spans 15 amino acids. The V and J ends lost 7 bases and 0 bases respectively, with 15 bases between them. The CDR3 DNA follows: TGTGCCAGCATACCGAAGACAGAAATGAACACTGAAGCTTTCTTT. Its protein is CASIPKTEMNTEAFF.

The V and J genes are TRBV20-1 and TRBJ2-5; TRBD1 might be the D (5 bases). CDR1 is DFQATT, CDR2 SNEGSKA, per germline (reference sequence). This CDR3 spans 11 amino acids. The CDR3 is CSSRAQETQYF. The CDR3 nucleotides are TGCAGCAGCAGGGCGCAAGAGACCCAGTACTTC.

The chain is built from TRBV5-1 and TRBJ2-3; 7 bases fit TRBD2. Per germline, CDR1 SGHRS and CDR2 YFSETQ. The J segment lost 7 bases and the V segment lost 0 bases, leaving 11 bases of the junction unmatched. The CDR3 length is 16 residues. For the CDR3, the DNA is TGCGCCAGCAGCTTGGCGGCCAGCGGGGAACGGAATACGCAGTATTTT. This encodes CASSLAASGERNTQYF.

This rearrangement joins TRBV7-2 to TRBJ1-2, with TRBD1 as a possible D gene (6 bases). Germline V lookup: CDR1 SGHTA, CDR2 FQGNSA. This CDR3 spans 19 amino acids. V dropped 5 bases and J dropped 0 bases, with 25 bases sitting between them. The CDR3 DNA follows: TGTGCCAGCAGCGACTCCCCCCCTGGCGAAGACAGGTCTAACTATGGCTACACCTTC. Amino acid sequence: CASSDSPPGEDRSNYGYTF.